The 15 T cell receptor beta chains below all came from one sample that was sequenced in a study of T cell responses to AZD1222 COVID-19 vaccine. Sequencing used immunoSEQ multiplex PCR; TCRdb keeps in-frame clones, though not all of them. The repertoire holds around 180,000 clones, around 86% seen once, with approximately 2.7% in the top ten. The sequencing used peripheral blood, collected on day 0 of MenACWY control vaccination. The origin of the receptors is an adult in good health.

This rearrangement joins TRBV7-2 to TRBJ2-1, with D maybe TRBD2 (6 bases). Deletions cut 5 bases from V and 1 base from J, with 12 bases between. CDR1 SGHTA and CDR2 FQGNSA come from the germline V gene. This CDR3 spans 15 amino acids. The CDR3 nucleotides are TGTGCCAGCAGCCCCCGGGACTCGTCCTACAATGAGCAGTTCTTC. The encoded protein is CASSPRDSSYNEQFF.

This clone was detected once. The J gene is TRBJ1-1, the V gene TRBV7-2; perhaps TRBD1 as D (5 bases). CDR1 SGHTA and CDR2 FQGNSA come from the germline V gene. This CDR3 is 13 amino acids long. The germline V and J ends were trimmed by 4 bases and 8 bases, with 14 bases remaining between them. The CDR3 sequence: CASSSLWNREAFF. Here the CDR3 DNA reads TGTGCCAGCAGCTCCCTATGGAACAGGGAAGCTTTCTTT.

This clone showed up just a few times. The chain couples TRBV28 to TRBJ2-1, with 10 bases aligning to TRBD2. V dropped 2 bases and J dropped 0; count of bases not matched to a gene: 1. This CDR3 is built from 16 residues. Germline assignment: CDR1 MDHEN and CDR2 SYDVKM. The CDR3 region is CASSLPSGSSYNEQFF. CDR3 bases: TGTGCCAGCAGTTTACCTAGCGGGAGCTCCTACAATGAGCAGTTCTTC.

V and J are TRBV9 and TRBJ2-2; the match to TRBD2 covers 7 bases. Trimming removed 0 bases from V and 0 bases from J; junction bases left unmatched: 8. The length of the CDR3 is 18 residues. CDR1 SGDLS and CDR2 YYNGEE come from the germline V gene. The CDR3 spells CASSVASFRGANTGELFF. CDR3 sequence (DNA): TGTGCCAGCAGCGTAGCCAGCTTCCGGGGGGCGAACACCGGGGAGCTGTTTTTT.

V and J are TRBV9 and TRBJ2-7, with D unresolved. Germline-derived CDR1 and CDR2 are SGDLS and YYNGEE. V was clipped by 0 bases and J by 0 bases, with 10 bases between them. The CDR3 runs 15 residues. Here the CDR3 DNA reads TGTGCCAGCAGCGTAGCGAGAGAGAGCTCCTACGAGCAGTACTTC. Protein product: CASSVARESSYEQYF.

The chain links TRBV6-5 to TRBJ2-5; possibly TRBD1 for D (6 bases). The CDR3 contains 14 residues. Germline lookup yields CDR1 MNHEY and CDR2 SVGAGI. V was shortened by 5 bases and J by 3 bases, with 13 bases between the two germline ends. CDR3 amino acids: CASSSYREKETQYF. The CDR3 coding sequence is TGTGCCAGCAGTAGCTACAGGGAGAAAGAGACCCAGTACTTC.

CDR3 DNA sequence: TGTGCCAGTAGTATATCGGGTGAGGGATCACCCCTCCACTTT. Translation gives CASSISGEGSPLHF. The chain has TRBV19 and TRBJ1-6; D ambiguous. Germline CDR1 reads LNHDA; CDR2 reads SQIVND (reference sequence). V was shortened by 2 bases and J by 10 bases, with 12 bases between the two germline ends. This CDR3 has 14 residues.

This chain uses TRBV5-4 with TRBJ1-2; D unclear. The CDR3 extends over 14 amino acids. Between the trimmed V and J ends, which lost 3 bases and 8 bases, there was a span of 17 bases. Germline V lookup: CDR1 SGHNT, CDR2 YYREEE (reference sequence). CDR3 coding DNA: TGTGCCAGCAGCTCTACGACCGGCCAATCGGGCTACACCTTC. It encodes CASSSTTGQSGYTF. Full variable domain (remainder filled in from reference TRBV5-4 and TRBJ1-2): ETGVTQSPTHLIKTRGQQVTLRCSSQSGHNTVSWYQQALGQGPQFIFQYYREEENGRGNFPPRFSGLQFPNYSSELNVNALELDDSALYLCASSSTTGQSGYTFGSGTRLTVV.

This clone was observed a few times. The V and J genes are TRBV11-2 and TRBJ1-1; D might be TRBD1 (6 bases). Trimming shortened V by 5 bases and J by 0 bases, and 22 bases separated the two germline ends. The germline V gene encodes CDR1 SGHAT and CDR2 FQNNGV. The CDR3 is 18 amino acids. The CDR3 region has the DNA TGTGCCAGCAGCCTCCTAGGCGGGGGCGCGTTGTTGAACACTGAAGCTTTCTTT. This encodes CASSLLGGGALLNTEAFF.

In its sample, this clone was seen once. V and J are TRBV29-1 and TRBJ2-3, with D uncertain. This CDR3 region has 15 residues. Trimming cost V 1 base and J 2 bases, with 13 bases left between them. Germline V CDR1 and CDR2: SQVTM, ANQGSEA. Here the CDR3 DNA reads TGCAGCGTTGAAGTTCAAGTAGGGTCCACAGATACGCAGTATTTT. Residues: CSVEVQVGSTDTQYF.

This chain links TRBV28 with TRBJ2-2, with D uncertain. The CDR3 consists of 16 residues. Trimming shortened V by 5 bases and J by 1 base, and 14 bases separated the two germline ends. Germline V gives CDR1 MDHEN, CDR2 SYDVKM. Written as DNA, the CDR3 is TGTGCCAGCAGTACCCCCGGGTCGAGGAACACCGGGGAGCTGTTTTTT. It translates to CASSTPGSRNTGELFF.

The chain combines TRBV30 with TRBJ2-7; D gene unclear. Germline V gene sequence: CDR1 GTSNPN, CDR2 SVGIG (reference sequence). The CDR3 runs 13 residues. V was trimmed by 0 bases and J by 1 base, leaving 7 bases between them. This CDR3 is CAWSVLGSYEQYF. CDR3 in DNA: TGTGCCTGGAGTGTACTGGGGTCCTACGAGCAGTACTTC.

This sequence joins TRBV2 and TRBJ2-1; maybe TRBD2 (5 bases). CDR1 is SNHLY, CDR2 FYNNEI, per germline. Between the trimmed V and J ends, which lost 6 bases and 7 bases, there was a span of 16 bases. The CDR3 runs to 14 residues. Written as DNA, the CDR3 is TGTGCCAGCAGCCGGGGAGTTACCGGGAATGAGCAGTTCTTC. It codes for CASSRGVTGNEQFF.

The rearrangement links TRBV7-7 to TRBJ2-1; 8 bases align to TRBD1. V was clipped by 5 bases and J by 0 bases; unmatched bases: 3. The CDR3 length is 15 residues. Germline V gene data show CDR1 as SSHAT and CDR2 as FNYEAQ (reference sequence). CDR3 bases: TGTGCCAGCAGCCGGACAGGGAGCTCCTACAATGAGCAGTTCTTC. It specifies CASSRTGSSYNEQFF.

V and J are TRBV10-3 and TRBJ2-5; either TRBD1 or TRBD2 may fit D (6 bases each). This CDR3 spans 13 amino acids. Between the trimmed V and J ends, which lost 6 bases and 5 bases, there was a span of 13 bases. Germline CDR1 is ENHRY and CDR2 is SYGVKD. CDR3 protein: CAIRGFGGETQYF. DNA of the CDR3: TGTGCCATCAGGGGTTTCGGGGGCGAGACCCAGTACTTC.